This T cell receptor beta chain was captured by sequencing in a study of spatial heterogeneity in lung cancer. Turning to the study itself: Detected beta-chain sequences consistently exceeded alpha-chain sequences.

In the library, each TCR cDNA molecule bore its own unique molecular identifier. From the 5' RACE reads, TCRdb called clonotypes with MiXCR, one entry per CDR3 protein. Among about 38,000 distinct CDR3 sequences listed, 6% to 9.5% were seen once. Study findings and constraints: Blood showed ubiquitous tumor TCRs more often at resection than at routine follow-up.

The time point here: blood at routine non-recurrence follow-up after resection. Per the germline V gene, CDR1 is SGHVS and CDR2 is FNYEAQ. This CDR3 has 15 residues. V dropped 4 bases and J dropped 3; count of bases not matched to a gene: 7. This clonotype has a handful of counts. What it binds is not known. This chain connects TRBV7-6 to TRBJ2-3; 7 nucleotides line up with TRBD2. The source of this sequence is a male donor with early-stage non-small cell lung cancer. The material was PBMCs, obtained at follow-up. DNA for the CDR3: TGTGCCAGCAGCTCCCGAGCGGGGTGGACAGATACGCAGTATTTT. Translated: CASSSRAGWTDTQYF.